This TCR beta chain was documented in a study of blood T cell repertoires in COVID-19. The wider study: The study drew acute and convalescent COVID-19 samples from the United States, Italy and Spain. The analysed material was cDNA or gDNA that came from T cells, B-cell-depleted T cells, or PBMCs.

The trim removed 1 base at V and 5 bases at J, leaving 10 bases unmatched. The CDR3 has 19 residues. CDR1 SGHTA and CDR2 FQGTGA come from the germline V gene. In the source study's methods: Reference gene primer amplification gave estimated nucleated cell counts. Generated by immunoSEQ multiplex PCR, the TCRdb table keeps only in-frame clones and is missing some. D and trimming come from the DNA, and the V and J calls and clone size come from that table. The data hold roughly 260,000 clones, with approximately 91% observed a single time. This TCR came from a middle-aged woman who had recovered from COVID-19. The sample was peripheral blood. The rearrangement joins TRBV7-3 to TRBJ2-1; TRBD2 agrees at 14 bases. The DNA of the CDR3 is TGTGCCAGCAGCTTAAGTCCGACCGGGACTAGCGGGAGAAACAATGAGCAGTTCTTC. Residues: CASSLSPTGTSGRNNEQFF.